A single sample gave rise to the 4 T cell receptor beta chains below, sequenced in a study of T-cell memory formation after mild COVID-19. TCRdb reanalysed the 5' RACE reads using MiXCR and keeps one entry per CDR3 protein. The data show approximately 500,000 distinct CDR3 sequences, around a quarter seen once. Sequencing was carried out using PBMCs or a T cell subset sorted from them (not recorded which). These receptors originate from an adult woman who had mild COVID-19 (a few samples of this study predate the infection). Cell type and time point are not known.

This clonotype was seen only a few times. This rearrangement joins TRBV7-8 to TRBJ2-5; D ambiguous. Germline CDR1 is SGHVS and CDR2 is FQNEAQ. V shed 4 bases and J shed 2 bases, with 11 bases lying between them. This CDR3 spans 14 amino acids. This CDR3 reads CASSSSEVQETQYF. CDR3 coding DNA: TGTGCCAGCAGCTCCTCCGAGGTACAAGAGACCCAGTACTTC.

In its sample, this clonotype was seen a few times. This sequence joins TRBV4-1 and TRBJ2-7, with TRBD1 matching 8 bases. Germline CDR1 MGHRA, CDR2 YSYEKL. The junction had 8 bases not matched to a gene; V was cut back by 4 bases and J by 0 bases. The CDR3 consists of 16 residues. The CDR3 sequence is CASSPREDRGSYEQYF. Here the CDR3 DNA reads TGCGCCAGCAGCCCGAGGGAAGACAGGGGCTCCTACGAGCAGTACTTC.

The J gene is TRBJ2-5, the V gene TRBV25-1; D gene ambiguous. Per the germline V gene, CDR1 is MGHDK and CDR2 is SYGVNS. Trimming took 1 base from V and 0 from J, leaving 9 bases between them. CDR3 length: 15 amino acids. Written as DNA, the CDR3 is TGTGCCAGCAGTGAATCGGCGAGAAACCAAGAGACCCAGTACTTC. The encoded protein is CASSESARNQETQYF.

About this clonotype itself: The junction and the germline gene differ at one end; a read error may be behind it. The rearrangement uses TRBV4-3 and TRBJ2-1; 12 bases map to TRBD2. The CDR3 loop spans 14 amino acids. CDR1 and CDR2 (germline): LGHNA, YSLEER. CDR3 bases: TGCGACAGCAGCCTAGCGGGAGGGGGGCATGAGCAGTTCTTC. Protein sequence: CDSSLAGGGHEQFF.